This TCR beta chain was obtained from a study of CD4 T cells in relation to SARS-CoV-2 and coronaviruses. Turning to the study itself: Crossreactive spike epitopes shared across donors were mapped to their HLA restriction.

Naive and memory CD4+ T cell DNA was deep-sequenced without culture. Repertoires were generated with immunoSEQ multiplex PCR, while TCRdb's copy carries only in-frame clones and drops some. The table has roughly 63,000 clones, 94% seen once. As concerns this clone: Its antigen is not known.

Losses at the gene ends were 6 bases for V and 7 bases for J; bases not matched to a gene: 3. The germline gives CDR1 SGHRS, CDR2 YFSETQ. This CDR3 spans 12 amino acids. The study, taken as a whole, reports: The cross-reactivity analysis covered only spike protein, not other viral proteins.

Unexposed donor CD4+ T cells date from 2011-2018, before the COVID-19 pandemic. The sequence came from a human donor in good health. Sequences were obtained from naive CD4+ T cells from PBMCs. Subset described: naive CD4+ T cells isolated by negative enrichment. This chain links TRBV5-1 with TRBJ2-1; 8 positions match TRBD1. The chain's CDR3 is CASKTGVNEQFF. The DNA for the CDR3 is TGCGCCAGCAAGACAGGGGTGAATGAGCAGTTCTTC. The full variable domain, its missing parts supplied by reference TRBV5-1 and TRBJ2-1, is KAGVTQTPRYLIKTRGQQVTLSCSPISGHRSVSWYQQTPGQGLQFLFEYFSETQRNKGNFPGRFSGRQFSNSRSEMNVSTLELGDSALYLCASKTGVNEQFFGPGTRLTVL.